This T cell receptor beta chain was identified in a study of T-cell reconstitution after alpha-beta-depleted transplantation in children. Findings and caveats of the study: At around two months after transplant, the alpha-beta T cells were reportedly derived from several hundred expanded clones that came from non-depleted graft cells. At the one-year point after transplant, T-cell counts and TCRbeta diversity were found to come mostly from T cells that had been newly produced.

Unique molecular identifiers were built into the TCRbeta library. TCRdb called the PCR reads again in MiXCR, with one record for every CDR3 protein. The sample holds about 130,000 distinct CDR3 sequences; approximately 8.7% are singletons and the top ten take approximately 25%. This clonotype was seen a few times. Its antigen is not identified. V was trimmed by 1 base and J by 5 bases, leaving 10 bases between them. There are 14 residues in the CDR3. This chain links TRBV12-3 or TRBV12-4 with TRBJ2-3; possibly TRBD2 for D (5 bases). Source: PBMCs, mostly from graft donor cells, taken 180 days after TCRalphabeta/CD19-depleted stem cell transplant. The clonotype comes from a girl under two years old who had a stem cell transplant for combined immunodeficiency, so the T cells may come from the graft donor. For the CDR3, the DNA is TGTGCCAGCAGTTTAGGTGGGAGCCAAGATACGCAGTATTTT. It is translated as CASSLGGSQDTQYF.